The sequence of this TCR beta chain was determined in a study of cytomegalovirus exposure and HLA in healthy donors. Study in general: Some 200 million T cells yielded more than 90 million unique TCR beta sequences in earlier analysis. Notes on the study in general: A later analysis reported that several of the most significant clusters appeared to be linked to common viral pathogens, among them Epstein-Barr virus.

V shed 5 bases, J shed 3 bases, and the junction held 7 bases outside the gene matches. This CDR3 contains 15 residues. CDR1 and CDR2 from the germline V gene are SEHNR and FQNEAQ (reference sequence). Concerning this clone: The antigen remains unidentified.

The PCR made use of 60 Vbeta and 13 Jbeta primers. Only in-frame clones appear in the TCRdb table, and some are missing; sequencing was by immunoSEQ multiplex PCR. Found here are some 180,000 clones, roughly 12% of them singletons; the top ten hold roughly 7.7%. V usage is TRBV7-9 and J usage is TRBJ2-3; 8 nucleotides line up with TRBD1. The sequence derives from a man aged 45-65 years in good health and CMV-seropositive. Input material: PBMCs. The CDR3, as DNA: TGTGCCAGCAGCCCGAGGACAGGGTGGACAGATACGCAGTATTTT. Residues: CASSPRTGWTDTQYF.